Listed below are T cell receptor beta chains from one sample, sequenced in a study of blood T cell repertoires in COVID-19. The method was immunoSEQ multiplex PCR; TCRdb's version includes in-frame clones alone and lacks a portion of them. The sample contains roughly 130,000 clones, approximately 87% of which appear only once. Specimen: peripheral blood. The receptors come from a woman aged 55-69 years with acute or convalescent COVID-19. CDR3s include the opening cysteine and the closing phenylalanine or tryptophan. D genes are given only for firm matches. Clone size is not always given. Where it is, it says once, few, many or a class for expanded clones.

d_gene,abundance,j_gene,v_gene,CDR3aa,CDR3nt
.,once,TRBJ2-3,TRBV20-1,CSASSGTSGADTQYF,TGCAGTGCTAGTTCTGGCACATCAGGTGCAGATACGCAGTATTTT
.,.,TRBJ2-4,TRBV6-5,CASRSLGEVGNIQYF,TGTGCCAGCAGGTCTTTGGGGGAGGTGGGGAACATTCAGTACTTC
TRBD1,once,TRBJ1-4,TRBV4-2,CASSFPGQGGEKLFF,TGTGCCAGCAGCTTCCCGGGACAGGGTGGGGAAAAACTGTTTTTT
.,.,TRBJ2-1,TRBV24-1,CATSDARQVYNEQFF,TGTGCCACCAGTGATGCCAGACAAGTCTACAATGAGCAGTTCTTC
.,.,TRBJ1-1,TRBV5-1,CASSLNILNTEAFF,TGCGCCAGCAGCTTGAACATATTGAACACTGAAGCTTTCTTT
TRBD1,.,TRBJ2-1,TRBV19,CASSFGRGSANEQFF,TGTGCCAGTAGTTTCGGCAGGGGGAGCGCAAATGAGCAGTTCTTC
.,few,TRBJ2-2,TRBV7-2,CASSLVGTNTGELFF,TGTGCCAGCAGCTTAGTGGGGACAAACACCGGGGAGCTGTTTTTT
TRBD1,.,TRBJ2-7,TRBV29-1,CSVEKGQASSYEQYF,TGCAGCGTTGAAAAAGGACAGGCCAGCTCCTACGAGCAGTACTTC
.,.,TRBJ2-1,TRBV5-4,CASSLPGGQGYNEQFF,TGTGCCAGCAGCTTGCCCGGGGGGCAGGGCTACAATGAGCAGTTCTTC
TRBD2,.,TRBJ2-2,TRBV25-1,CASRTSGIDTGELFF,TGTGCCAGCAGGACTAGCGGGATCGATACCGGGGAGCTGTTTTTT
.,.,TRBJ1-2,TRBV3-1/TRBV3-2,CASSQEGGSPNYGYTF,TGTGCCAGCAGCCAAGAAGGAGGGAGCCCTAACTATGGCTACACCTTC
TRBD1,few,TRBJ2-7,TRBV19,CASSTSPGQQQYF,TGTGCCAGTAGTACCTCCCCGGGACAGCAACAGTACTTC
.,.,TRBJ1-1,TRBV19,CASSVRPGQAEAFF,TGTGCCAGTAGTGTTCGTCCAGGGCAGGCTGAAGCTTTCTTT
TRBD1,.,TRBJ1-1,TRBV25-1,CASSGTGGNTEAFF,TGTGCCAGCTCCGGGACAGGGGGGAACACTGAAGCTTTCTTT
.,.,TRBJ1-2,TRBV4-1,CASSQGQSGGGYTF,TGCGCCAGCAGCCAGGGCCAGAGCGGCGGTGGCTACACCTTC
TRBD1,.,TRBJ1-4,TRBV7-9,CASSPPTGVEKLFF,TGTGCCAGCAGCCCGCCGACAGGGGTCGAAAAACTGTTTTTT
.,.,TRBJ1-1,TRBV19,CASSRGLDNTEAFF,TGTGCCAGTAGTAGGGGGCTCGATAACACTGAAGCTTTCTTT
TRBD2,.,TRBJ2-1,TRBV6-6,CASKRGTRQFF,TGTGCCAGCAAGCGGGGGACAAGGCAGTTCTTC
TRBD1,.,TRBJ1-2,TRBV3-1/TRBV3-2,CASSQEAGGAKNGYTF,TGTGCCAGCAGCCAAGAAGCAGGGGGCGCGAAGAATGGCTACACCTTC
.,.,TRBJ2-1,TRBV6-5,CASRTRGTWNEQFF,TGTGCCAGCAGGACCCGGGGGACGTGGAATGAGCAGTTCTTC
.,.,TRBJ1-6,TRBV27,CASNLLHPGPRRVPLHF,TGTGCCAGCAACCTACTTCATCCGGGACCCAGGAGGGTACCCCTCCACTTT
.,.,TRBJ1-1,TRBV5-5,CASSLARSVNTEAFF,TGTGCCAGCAGCTTGGCTCGCAGCGTGAACACTGAAGCTTTCTTT
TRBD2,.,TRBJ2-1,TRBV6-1,CASELAGEDEQFF,TGTGCCAGCGAACTAGCGGGAGAGGATGAGCAGTTCTTC
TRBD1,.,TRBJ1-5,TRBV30,CAWSRQGLGNQPQHF,TGTGCCTGGAGTCGACAGGGGCTCGGCAATCAGCCCCAGCATTTT
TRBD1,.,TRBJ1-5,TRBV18,CASSPLQGPQPQHF,TGTGCCAGCTCACCACTACAGGGGCCACAGCCCCAGCATTTT
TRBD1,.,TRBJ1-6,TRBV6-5,CASSSPPGQGPRTLHF,TGTGCCAGCAGTTCACCGCCGGGACAGGGACCGAGGACCCTCCACTTT
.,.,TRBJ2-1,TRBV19,CASRSGLTYNEQFF,TGTGCCAGTAGAAGCGGTCTAACCTACAATGAGCAGTTCTTC
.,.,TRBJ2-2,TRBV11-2,CASSSLRTGELFF,TGTGCCAGCAGCTCACTTAGAACCGGGGAGCTGTTTTTT
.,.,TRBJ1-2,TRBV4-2,CASSQVLQGVGYGYTF,TGTGCCAGCAGCCAGGTCCTCCAGGGTGTCGGCTATGGCTACACCTTC
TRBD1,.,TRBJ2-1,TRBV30,CAWSPTGFEQFF,TGTGCCTGGAGCCCGACAGGGTTTGAGCAGTTCTTC
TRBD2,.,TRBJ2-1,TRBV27,CASSLGTSGQEQFF,TGTGCCAGCAGTTTAGGGACTAGCGGCCAGGAGCAGTTCTTC
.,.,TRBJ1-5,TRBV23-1,CASSPETGRDQPQHF,TGCGCCAGCAGTCCCGAGACAGGTAGAGATCAGCCCCAGCATTTT
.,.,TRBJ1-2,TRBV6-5,CASSYSGGSYGYTF,TGTGCCAGCAGTTACTCTGGCGGAAGCTATGGCTACACCTTC
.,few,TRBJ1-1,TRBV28,CASSRQGWTEAFF,TGTGCCAGCAGTCGTCAGGGATGGACTGAAGCTTTCTTT
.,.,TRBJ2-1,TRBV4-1,CASSQDVTNKFF,TGCGCCAGCAGCCAAGATGTGACAAATAAGTTCTTC
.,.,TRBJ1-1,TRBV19,CASSRSLAATEAFF,TGTGCCAGTAGTAGATCCCTAGCGGCCACTGAAGCTTTCTTT
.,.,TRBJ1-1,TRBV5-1,CASSYDGLMNTEAFF,TGCGCCAGCAGTTACGACGGACTCATGAACACTGAAGCTTTCTTT
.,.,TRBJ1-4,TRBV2,CASSGGDEKLFF,TGTGCCAGCTCGGGCGGGGATGAAAAACTGTTTTTT
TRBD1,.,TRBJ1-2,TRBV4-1,CASSQEAGGGYGYTF,TGCGCCAGCAGCCAAGAGGCAGGGGGTGGCTATGGCTACACCTTC
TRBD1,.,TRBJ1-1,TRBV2,CASSEAGQPPSEAFF,TGTGCCAGCAGTGAAGCGGGACAGCCCCCCTCGGAGGCTTTCTTT
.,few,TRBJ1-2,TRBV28,CASSLDSVAGYTF,TGTGCCAGCAGTTTAGACAGTGTGGCTGGCTACACCTTC
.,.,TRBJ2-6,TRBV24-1,CATAASGANVLTF,TGTGCCACCGCGGCTTCTGGGGCCAACGTCCTGACTTTC
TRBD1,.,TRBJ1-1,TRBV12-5,CASGSNLQGETEAFF,TGTGCTAGTGGTTCAAACCTACAGGGGGAAACTGAAGCTTTCTTT
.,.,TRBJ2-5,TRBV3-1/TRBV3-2,CASSQDWRGQETQYF,TGTGCCAGCAGCCAAGATTGGCGGGGCCAAGAGACCCAGTACTTC
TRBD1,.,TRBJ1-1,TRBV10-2,CASRQGGTEAFF,TGCGCCAGCCGACAGGGCGGCACTGAAGCTTTCTTT
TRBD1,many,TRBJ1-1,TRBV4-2,CASSHSTGDAEAFF,TGTGCCAGCAGCCACTCAACAGGGGACGCTGAAGCTTTCTTT
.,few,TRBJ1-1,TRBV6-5,CASSYLGGGTEAFF,TGTGCCAGCAGTTACCTCGGGGGGGGGACTGAAGCTTTCTTT